One and the same sample provided the 18 T cell receptor beta chains below, sequenced in a study of Graves' ophthalmopathy and Graves' hyperthyroidism. RNA transcripts yielded amplified TCR beta CDR3 regions. Second-round multiplex PCR came after first-round RT-PCR with HTBI primers. TCRdb re-analysed the multiplex PCR reads in MiXCR, keeping a single row per CDR3 protein. The table lists almost 750,000 distinct CDR3 sequences, 35% to 50% of them singletons. The sample taken for sequencing was peripheral blood. The receptors come from an adult man with Graves' ophthalmopathy.

About this clonotype: At one of its ends the junction is not consistent with the germline gene, which may arise from a read error. The chain has TRBV7-2 and TRBJ2-6; no definite D call. CDR1 SGHTA and CDR2 FQGNSA come from the germline V gene. The CDR3 is 16 residues long. The CDR3: CASSQDFSSGANVLTF. CDR3 in DNA: TGCGCCAGCAGCCAAGATTTCAGCTCTGGGGCCAACGTCCTGACTTTC. Drawing the rest from reference TRBV7-2 and TRBJ2-6, the complete variable domain is GAGVSQSPSNKVTEKGKDVELRCDPISGHTALYWYRQSLGQGLEFLIYFQGNSAPDKSGLPSDRFSAERTGGSVSTLTIQRTQQEDSAVYLCASSQDFSSGANVLTFGAGSRLTVL.

This clonotype came up a few times. The V call is TRBV9, the J call TRBJ2-5; 8 bases align to TRBD2. The V and J ends lost 2 bases and 4 bases, in that order; junction bases with no gene match: 7. The CDR3 extends over 15 amino acids. The germline V gene encodes CDR1 SGDLS and CDR2 YYNGEE. The DNA for the CDR3 is TGTGCCAGCAGCGTTCAAGCGGGGGTTTCAGAGACCCAGTACTTC. Translation: CASSVQAGVSETQYF.

This clonotype was counted between two and nine times. The chain uses TRBV2 and TRBJ1-5; no firm D call. Trimming removed 5 bases from V and 2 bases from J, with 19 bases in between. The CDR3 extends over 17 amino acids. Germline CDR1 reads SNHLY; CDR2 reads FYNNEI. The CDR3 coding sequence is TGTGCCAGCAGTTCCCGGCTTTCGGGGATTGGCAATCAGCCCCAGCATTTT. Its translation is CASSSRLSGIGNQPQHF. Supplemented by reference TRBV2 and TRBJ1-5, the full variable domain reads EPEVTQTPSHQVTQMGQEVILRCVPISNHLYFYWYRQILGQKVEFLVSFYNNEISEKSEIFDDQFSVERPDGSNFTLKIRSTKLEDSAMYFCASSSRLSGIGNQPQHFGDGTRLSIL.

The chain joins TRBV5-4 to TRBJ2-7; D may be TRBD1 (5 bases). The CDR3 runs to 14 residues. V was shortened by 4 bases and J by 0 bases, with 11 bases between the two germline ends. Per the germline V gene, CDR1 is SGHNT and CDR2 is YYREEE (reference sequence). In DNA form, the CDR3 reads TGTGCCAGCAGCGGAACAGGAATCTCCTACGAGCAGTACTTC. Translated, it gives CASSGTGISYEQYF.

The chain uses TRBV6-2 or TRBV6-3 and TRBJ2-7; D call uncertain. This CDR3 comprises 14 residues. V was shortened by 6 bases and J by 6 bases, with 18 bases between the two germline ends. Germline V gives CDR1 MNHEY, CDR2 SVGEGT. The CDR3 DNA sequence: TGTGCCAGCAGGTGGCCGGGTTCCTCTTTCGAGCAGTACTTC. The encoded protein is CASRWPGSSFEQYF.

This clonotype came up a few times. The chain joins TRBV11-2 to TRBJ1-5, with a possible D match to TRBD1 (5 bases). Looked up from germline, CDR1 is SGHAT and CDR2 is FQNNGV. V shed 1 base and J shed 4 bases, with 11 bases lying between them. This CDR3 comprises 15 residues. The CDR3 reads CASSLVGVWNQPQHF. DNA of the CDR3: TGTGCCAGCAGCTTAGTGGGGGTGTGGAATCAGCCCCAGCATTTT.

This clonotype was seen a few times. The chain links TRBV24-1 to TRBJ1-5, with a weak D call TRBD1 (5 bases). V lost 11 bases to trimming and J lost 4 bases, with 17 bases between them. Germline V gene data show CDR1 as KGHDR and CDR2 as SFDVKD. The CDR3 has 14 residues. The CDR3 loop is CASRDGGANQPQHF. The CDR3 DNA follows: TGTGCCAGCAGGGACGGGGGAGCTAATCAGCCCCAGCATTTT.

At least ten counts were recorded for this clonotype. This rearrangement joins TRBV11-2 to TRBJ2-5, with D possibly TRBD1 on 5 matching bases. This CDR3 contains 13 residues. V lost 5 bases to trimming and J lost 4 bases, with 11 bases between them. Germline V gene sequence: CDR1 SGHAT, CDR2 FQNNGV. The CDR3 spells CASSPGWGETQYF. The CDR3 DNA is TGTGCCAGCAGCCCAGGGTGGGGAGAGACCCAGTACTTC.

This clonotype was seen at least ten times. The chain combines TRBV19 with TRBJ2-7; TRBD1 matches 8 bases. The V and J ends lost 4 bases and 9 bases, in that order; junction bases with no gene match: 11. The CDR3 is made up of 14 amino acids. Germline V gene sequence: CDR1 LNHDA, CDR2 SQIVND (reference sequence). CDR3 sequence (DNA): TGTGCCAGTAGTAGGACAGGGCGAACTACGTCGCAGTACTTC. The encoded protein is CASSRTGRTTSQYF.

J is TRBJ1-4 and V is TRBV5-1; 7 bases map to TRBD1. Germline V gene sequence: CDR1 SGHRS, CDR2 YFSETQ. This CDR3 contains 16 residues. V dropped 2 bases and J dropped 7; count of bases not matched to a gene: 11. CDR3 sequence: CASSFPGQQTTEKLFF. As DNA, the CDR3 is TGCGCCAGCAGCTTTCCGGGACAGCAAACGACTGAAAAACTGTTTTTT. Together with reference TRBV5-1 and TRBJ1-4, the CDR3 gives the full variable domain: KAGVTQTPRYLIKTRGQQVTLSCSPISGHRSVSWYQQTPGQGLQFLFEYFSETQRNKGNFPGRFSGRQFSNSRSEMNVSTLELGDSALYLCASSFPGQQTTEKLFFGSGTQLSVL.

The rearrangement links TRBV9 to TRBJ2-7; maybe TRBD1 (6 bases). Germline V gene data show CDR1 as SGDLS and CDR2 as YYNGEE. The V end lost 4 bases, the J end lost 3 bases, and 20 bases lay between the germline ends. This CDR3 is 16 amino acids long. The DNA of the CDR3 is TGTGCCAGCAGCCGTAAACCGGGACAAAGCAGCTACGAGCAGTACTTC. Its translation: CASSRKPGQSSYEQYF.

The rearrangement uses TRBV5-5 and TRBJ1-2, with 8 bases matching TRBD1. Germline values: CDR1 SGHKS, CDR2 YYEKEE (reference sequence). The junction had 15 bases not matched to a gene; V was cut back by 5 bases and J by 6 bases. The CDR3 contains 16 residues. The CDR3 here is CASSRPPDRGKDGYTF. The DNA of the CDR3 is TGTGCCAGCAGTCGACCTCCTGACAGGGGAAAGGATGGCTACACCTTC.

This clonotype was seen at least ten times. This chain connects TRBV19 to TRBJ1-1, with a possible D match to TRBD1 (6 bases). The CDR3 has 14 residues. The V gene's germline CDR1 is LNHDA and CDR2 SQIVND (reference sequence). Trimming stripped 3 bases from V and 4 bases from J, with 12 bases between. In nucleotides, the CDR3 is TGTGCCAGTAGTATTCGGGGGCCGATCACTGAAGCTTTCTTT. Amino acid sequence: CASSIRGPITEAFF.

A remark on this clonotype: At one end, the junction sequence differs from germline, possibly due to a read error. V gene TRBV25-1 combines with J gene TRBJ2-2; maybe TRBD1 (6 bases). This CDR3 is built from 14 residues. Germline assignment: CDR1 MGHDK and CDR2 SYGVNS. DNA for the CDR3: TGTGCCAGCAGAATAGGGACATACACCGGGGAGCTGTCTTTT. This translates into CASRIGTYTGELSF.

This clonotype was counted ten times or more. V usage is TRBV10-2 and J usage is TRBJ1-6; 8 bases are shared with TRBD1. Germline CDR1 is WSHSY and CDR2 is SAAADI. The CDR3 is 13 residues long. J lost 6 bases, V lost 8 bases, and 3 bases had no gene match. In nucleotides, the CDR3 is TGCGCCAGCGTGGACAGGGTTAATTCACCCCTCCACTTT. It specifies CASVDRVNSPLHF.

As to this clonotype: One base away lies a much larger clone, so this may be a sequencing read error. This chain joins TRBV7-8 and TRBJ1-6; the D gene is possibly TRBD1 (6 bases). The CDR3 contains 15 residues. CDR1 and CDR2 (germline): SGHVS, FQNEAQ. DNA of the CDR3: TGTGCCAGCAGCTTAGCGGGACAAGGCATCTCACCCTTCCACTTT. Protein: CASSLAGQGISPFHF.

The sample holds a few counts of this clonotype. This chain links TRBV7-2 with TRBJ2-2, with 7 bases fitting TRBD2. The germline gives CDR1 SGHTA, CDR2 FQGNSA. V was pared by 4 bases and J by 8 bases, with 10 bases of the junction left unmatched. This CDR3 is 15 amino acids long. CDR3 sequence (DNA): TGTGCCAGCAGCTACCGACTAGCCGGCACTGGGGAGCTGTTTTTT. Residues: CASSYRLAGTGELFF.

The chain uses TRBV7-2 and TRBJ1-1, with 7 positions matching TRBD1. V was clipped by 1 base and J by 7 bases; unmatched bases: 6. The CDR3 loop spans 14 amino acids. Germline lookup yields CDR1 SGHTA and CDR2 FQGNSA. CDR3 loop: CASSLETGMGEAFF. DNA of the CDR3: TGTGCCAGCAGCTTAGAGACAGGGATGGGTGAAGCTTTCTTT.